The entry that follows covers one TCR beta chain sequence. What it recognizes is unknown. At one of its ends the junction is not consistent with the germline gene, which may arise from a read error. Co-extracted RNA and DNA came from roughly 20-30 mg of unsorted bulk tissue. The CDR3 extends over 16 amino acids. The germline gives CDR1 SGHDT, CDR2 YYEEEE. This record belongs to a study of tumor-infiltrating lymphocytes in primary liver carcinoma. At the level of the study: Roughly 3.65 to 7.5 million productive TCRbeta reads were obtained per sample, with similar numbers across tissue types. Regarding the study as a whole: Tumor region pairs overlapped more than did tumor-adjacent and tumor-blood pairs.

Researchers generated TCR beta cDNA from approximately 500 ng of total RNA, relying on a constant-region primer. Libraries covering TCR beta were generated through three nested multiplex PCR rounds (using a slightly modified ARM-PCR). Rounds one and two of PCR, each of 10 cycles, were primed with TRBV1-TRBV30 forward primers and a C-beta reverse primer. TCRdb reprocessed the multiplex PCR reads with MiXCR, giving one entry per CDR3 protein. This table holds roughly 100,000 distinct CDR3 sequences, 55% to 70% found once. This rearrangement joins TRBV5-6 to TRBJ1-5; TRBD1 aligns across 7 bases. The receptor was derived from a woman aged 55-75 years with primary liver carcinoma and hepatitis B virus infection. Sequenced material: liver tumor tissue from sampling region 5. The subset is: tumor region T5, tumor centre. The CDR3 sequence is CASSLGMLGGIQHQHF. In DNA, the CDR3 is TGTGCCAGCAGCCTTGGGATGTTAGGGGGCATTCAGCACCAGCATTTT.